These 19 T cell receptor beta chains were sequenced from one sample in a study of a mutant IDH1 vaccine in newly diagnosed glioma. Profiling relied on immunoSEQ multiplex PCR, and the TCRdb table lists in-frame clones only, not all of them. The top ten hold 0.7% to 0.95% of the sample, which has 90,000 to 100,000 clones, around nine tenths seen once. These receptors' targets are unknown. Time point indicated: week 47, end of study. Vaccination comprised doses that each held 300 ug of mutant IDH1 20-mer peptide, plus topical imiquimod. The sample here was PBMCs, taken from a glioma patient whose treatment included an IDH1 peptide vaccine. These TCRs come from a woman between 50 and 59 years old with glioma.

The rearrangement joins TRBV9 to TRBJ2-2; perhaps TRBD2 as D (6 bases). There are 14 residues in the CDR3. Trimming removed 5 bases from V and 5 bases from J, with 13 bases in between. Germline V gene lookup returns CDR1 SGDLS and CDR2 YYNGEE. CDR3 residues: CASRAGTLTGELFF. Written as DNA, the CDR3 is TGTGCCAGCAGAGCCGGGACTCTAACCGGGGAGCTGTTTTTT. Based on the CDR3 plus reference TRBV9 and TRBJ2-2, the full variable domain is DSGVTQTPKHLITATGQRVTLRCSPRSGDLSVYWYQQSLDQGLQFLIQYYNGEERAKGNILERFSAQQFPDLHSELNLSSLELGDSALYFCASRAGTLTGELFFGEGSRLTVL.

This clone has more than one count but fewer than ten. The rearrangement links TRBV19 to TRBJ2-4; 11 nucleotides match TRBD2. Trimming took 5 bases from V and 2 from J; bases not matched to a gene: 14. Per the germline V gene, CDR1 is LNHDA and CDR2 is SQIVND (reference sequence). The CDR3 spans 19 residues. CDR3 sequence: CASSPVAGGNYVSKNIQYF. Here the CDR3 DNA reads TGTGCCAGTAGTCCTGTAGCGGGAGGGAATTACGTTTCCAAAAACATTCAGTACTTC.

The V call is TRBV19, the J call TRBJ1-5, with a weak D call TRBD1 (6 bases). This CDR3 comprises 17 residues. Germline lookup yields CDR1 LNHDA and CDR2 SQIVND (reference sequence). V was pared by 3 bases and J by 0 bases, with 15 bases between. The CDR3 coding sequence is TGTGCCAGTAGTATGGTAAGGGGGGGGTATAGCAATCAGCCCCAGCATTTT. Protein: CASSMVRGGYSNQPQHF.

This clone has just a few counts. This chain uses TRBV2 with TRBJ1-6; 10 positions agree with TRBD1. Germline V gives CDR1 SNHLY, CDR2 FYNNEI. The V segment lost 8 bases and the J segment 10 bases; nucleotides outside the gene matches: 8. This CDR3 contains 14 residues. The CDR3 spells CASPRGTGDSPLHF. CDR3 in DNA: TGTGCCAGCCCTCGAGGGACAGGGGACTCACCCCTCCACTTT.

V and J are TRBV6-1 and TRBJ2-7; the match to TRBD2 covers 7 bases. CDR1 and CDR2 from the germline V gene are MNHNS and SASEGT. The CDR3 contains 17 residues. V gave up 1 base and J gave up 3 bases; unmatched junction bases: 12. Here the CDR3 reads CASSEVYSASGFYEQYF. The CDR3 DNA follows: TGTGCCAGCAGTGAAGTTTACAGCGCTAGCGGCTTCTACGAGCAGTACTTC.

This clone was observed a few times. Written as DNA, the CDR3 is TGTGCCAGCAGCGTAGGGGGATGGGCCGATGAGCAGTTCTTC. This encodes CASSVGGWADEQFF. The rearrangement links TRBV9 to TRBJ2-1; D is unclear. With 0 bases removed from V and 8 bases from J, the gap between germline ends came to 12 bases. The CDR3 sequence is 14 residues long. The V gene's germline CDR1 is SGDLS and CDR2 YYNGEE.

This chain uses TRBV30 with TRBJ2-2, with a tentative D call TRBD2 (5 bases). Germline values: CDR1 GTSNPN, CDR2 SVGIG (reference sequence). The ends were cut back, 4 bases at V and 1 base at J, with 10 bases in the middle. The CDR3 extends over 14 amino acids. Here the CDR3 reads CAWTGLLNTGELFF. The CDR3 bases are TGTGCCTGGACTGGACTTTTGAACACCGGGGAGCTGTTTTTT.

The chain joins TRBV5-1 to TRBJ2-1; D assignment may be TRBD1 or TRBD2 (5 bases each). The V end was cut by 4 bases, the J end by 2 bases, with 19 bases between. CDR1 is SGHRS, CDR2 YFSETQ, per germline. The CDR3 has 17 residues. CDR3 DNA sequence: TGCGCCAGCAGCGGCAGAGGGGCTAGATTCACCTACAATGAGCAGTTCTTC. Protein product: CASSGRGARFTYNEQFF.

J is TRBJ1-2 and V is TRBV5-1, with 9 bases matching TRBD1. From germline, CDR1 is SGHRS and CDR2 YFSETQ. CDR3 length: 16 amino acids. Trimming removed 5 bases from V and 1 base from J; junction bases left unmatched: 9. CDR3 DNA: TGCGCCAGCAGTCCCGGGACAGGGACTCTTAACTATGGCTACACCTTC. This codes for CASSPGTGTLNYGYTF.

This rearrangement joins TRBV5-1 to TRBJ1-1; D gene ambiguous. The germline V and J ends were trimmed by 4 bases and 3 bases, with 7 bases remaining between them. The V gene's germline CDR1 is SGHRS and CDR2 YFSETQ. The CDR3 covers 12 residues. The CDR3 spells CASSPGHTEAFF. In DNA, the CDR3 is TGCGCCAGCAGCCCGGGCCACACTGAAGCTTTCTTT.

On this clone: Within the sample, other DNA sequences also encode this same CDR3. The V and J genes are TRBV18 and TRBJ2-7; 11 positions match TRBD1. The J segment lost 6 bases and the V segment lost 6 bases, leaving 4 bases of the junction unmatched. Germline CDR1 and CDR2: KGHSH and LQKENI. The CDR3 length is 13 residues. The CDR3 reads CASSPGTGGEQYF. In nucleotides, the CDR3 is TGTGCCAGCTCCCCCGGGACAGGGGGCGAGCAGTACTTC.

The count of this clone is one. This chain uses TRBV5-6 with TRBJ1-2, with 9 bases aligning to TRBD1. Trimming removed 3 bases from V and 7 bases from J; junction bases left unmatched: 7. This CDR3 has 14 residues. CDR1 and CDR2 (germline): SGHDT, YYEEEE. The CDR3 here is CASSYPTGGGGYTF. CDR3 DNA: TGTGCCAGCAGCTACCCGACAGGGGGTGGTGGCTACACCTTC.

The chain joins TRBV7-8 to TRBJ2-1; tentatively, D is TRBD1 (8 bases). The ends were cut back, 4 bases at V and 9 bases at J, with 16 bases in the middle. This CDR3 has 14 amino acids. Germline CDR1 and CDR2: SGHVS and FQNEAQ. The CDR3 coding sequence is TGTGCCAGCAGCTCATACAGGGGGAGGGGTGAGCAGTTCTTC. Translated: CASSSYRGRGEQFF.

CDR3 sequence (DNA): TGTGCCAGCAGACCGACTAGGACGGTGAACTATGGCTACACCTTC. Its translation is CASRPTRTVNYGYTF. V is TRBV6-5 and J is TRBJ1-2, with D hard to call. This CDR3 has 15 residues. V was cut by 6 bases and J by 2 bases, with 16 bases left in between. Germline V gene lookup returns CDR1 MNHEY and CDR2 SVGAGI.

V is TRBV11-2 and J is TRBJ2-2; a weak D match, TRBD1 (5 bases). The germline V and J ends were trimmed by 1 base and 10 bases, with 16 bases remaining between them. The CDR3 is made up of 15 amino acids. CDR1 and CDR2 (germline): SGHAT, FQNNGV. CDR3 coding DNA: TGTGCCAGCAGCTTAGGGGTGACAGTGCTAAAGGAGCTGTTTTTT. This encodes CASSLGVTVLKELFF.

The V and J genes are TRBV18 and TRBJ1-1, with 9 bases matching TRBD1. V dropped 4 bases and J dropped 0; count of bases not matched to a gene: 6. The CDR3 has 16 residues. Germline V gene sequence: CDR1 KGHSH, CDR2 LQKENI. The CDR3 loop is CASSRAGTGLNTEAFF. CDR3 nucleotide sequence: TGTGCCAGCTCACGGGCCGGGACAGGGCTGAACACTGAAGCTTTCTTT.

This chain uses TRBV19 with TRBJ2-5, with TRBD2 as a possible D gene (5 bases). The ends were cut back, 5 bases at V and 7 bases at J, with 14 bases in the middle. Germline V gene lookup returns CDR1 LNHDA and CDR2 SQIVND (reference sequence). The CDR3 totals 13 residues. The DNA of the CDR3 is TGTGCCAGTAGTGAGGGTGGCTGGGGGACCCAGTACTTC. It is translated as CASSEGGWGTQYF.

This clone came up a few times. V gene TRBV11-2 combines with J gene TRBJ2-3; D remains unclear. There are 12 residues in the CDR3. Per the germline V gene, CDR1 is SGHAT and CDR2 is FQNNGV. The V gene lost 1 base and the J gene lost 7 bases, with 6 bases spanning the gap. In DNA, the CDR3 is TGTGCCAGCAGCTTAGTCCTGCATACGCAGTATTTT. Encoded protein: CASSLVLHTQYF.

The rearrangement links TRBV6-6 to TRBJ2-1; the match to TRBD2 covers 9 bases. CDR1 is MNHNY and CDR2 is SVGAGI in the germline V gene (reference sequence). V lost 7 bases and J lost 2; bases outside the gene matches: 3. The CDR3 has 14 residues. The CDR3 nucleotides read TGTGCCAGCATCGGCGGGAGGGCCTACAATGAGCAGTTCTTC. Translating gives CASIGGRAYNEQFF.